These T cell receptor beta chains were read from a single sample in a study of cytomegalovirus exposure and HLA in healthy donors. Data came from immunoSEQ multiplex PCR; TCRdb stores just in-frame clones and leaves some out. This sample carries some 150,000 clones, approximately 68% of them seen once, and the ten largest clones take about 4.5%. Sequences were obtained from PBMCs. These receptors all come from a man aged 60 to 69 in good health and CMV-seronegative. The CDR3 runs from the conserved cysteine through the conserved F or W. Each record gives: J gene, clone size, CDR3 length, V gene, D gene, CDR3 protein, CDR3 DNA. A D gene is named only where the DNA matches it firmly. Not every row has a clone size; where given, it reads once, few, many or a size class.

J: TRBJ2-3
size: NA
length: 15
V: TRBV5-7
D: NA
CDR3: CASSLVRSRTDTQYF
DNA: TGTGCCAGCAGCTTGGTTCGCAGTCGCACAGATACGCAGTATTTT

J: TRBJ2-7
size: NA
length: 17
V: TRBV27
D: TRBD2
CDR3: CASSLLRLAGADYEQYF
DNA: TGTGCCAGCAGTTTATTGCGACTAGCGGGAGCCGACTACGAGCAGTACTTC

J: TRBJ2-3
size: NA
length: 16
V: TRBV5-1
D: NA
CDR3: CASSSGGTPSTDTQYF
DNA: TGCGCCAGCAGCTCAGGGGGGACCCCTAGCACAGATACGCAGTATTTT

J: TRBJ2-1
size: NA
length: 14
V: TRBV15
D: TRBD2
CDR3: CATSRGAGANEQFF
DNA: TGTGCCACCAGCAGAGGAGCGGGGGCAAATGAGCAGTTCTTC

J: TRBJ2-7
size: NA
length: 15
V: TRBV4-1
D: NA
CDR3: CASSQEESETYEQYF
DNA: TGCGCCAGCAGCCAAGAAGAGTCGGAGACCTACGAGCAGTACTTC

J: TRBJ1-1
size: NA
length: 15
V: TRBV6-5
D: TRBD1
CDR3: CASSPPTGASTEAFF
DNA: TGTGCCAGCAGTCCTCCAACAGGGGCAAGCACTGAAGCTTTCTTT

J: TRBJ2-7
size: NA
length: 14
V: TRBV5-1
D: TRBD1
CDR3: CASSFLGTGSEQYF
DNA: TGCGCCAGCAGCTTCCTCGGGACAGGGTCCGAGCAGTACTTC

J: TRBJ2-7
size: once
length: 14
V: TRBV28
D: TRBD1
CDR3: CASSSGDRGKGQYF
DNA: TGTGCCAGCAGTTCCGGGGACAGGGGGAAAGGGCAGTACTTC

J: TRBJ1-1
size: NA
length: 19
V: TRBV10-3
D: TRBD1
CDR3: CAISDPDDRGRDANTEAFF
DNA: TGTGCCATCAGTGACCCCGACGACAGGGGAAGGGATGCGAACACTGAAGCTTTCTTT

J: TRBJ2-7
size: NA
length: 15
V: TRBV4-1
D: TRBD2
CDR3: CASSQEWGTNYEQYF
DNA: TGCGCCAGCAGCCAAGAATGGGGGACTAACTACGAGCAGTACTTC

J: TRBJ2-4
size: once
length: 14
V: TRBV19
D: TRBD2
CDR3: CASTLAGDGDIQYF
DNA: TGTGCCAGTACGCTAGCGGGAGATGGCGACATTCAGTACTTC

J: TRBJ1-4
size: NA
length: 15
V: TRBV5-4
D: NA
CDR3: CASSFGAGAGEKLFF
DNA: TGTGCCAGCAGCTTTGGCGCGGGGGCCGGTGAAAAACTGTTTTTT

J: TRBJ2-7
size: NA
length: 13
V: TRBV15
D: NA
CDR3: CATSRDLEYEQYF
DNA: TGTGCCACCAGCAGAGATCTGGAGTACGAGCAGTACTTC

J: TRBJ1-6
size: NA
length: 17
V: TRBV4-1
D: TRBD1
CDR3: CASSQEQTGPYNSPLHF
DNA: TGCGCCAGCAGCCAAGAGCAGACAGGGCCTTATAATTCACCCCTCCACTTT

J: TRBJ2-5
size: NA
length: 13
V: TRBV7-7
D: NA
CDR3: CASRLYGQETQYF
DNA: TGTGCCAGCCGCTTGTACGGCCAAGAGACCCAGTACTTC

J: TRBJ1-1
size: NA
length: 15
V: TRBV30
D: NA
CDR3: CAWVLLGGGFSEAFF
DNA: TGTGCCTGGGTTCTCCTGGGCGGGGGTTTTTCTGAAGCTTTCTTT

J: TRBJ2-5
size: NA
length: 14
V: TRBV5-1
D: TRBD1
CDR3: CASNPRDSQETQYF
DNA: TGCGCCAGTAACCCCCGGGACAGCCAAGAGACCCAGTACTTC

J: TRBJ2-3
size: NA
length: 16
V: TRBV6-4
D: TRBD2
CDR3: CASSDMASGGTDTQYF
DNA: TGTGCCAGCAGTGATATGGCTAGCGGGGGCACAGATACGCAGTATTTT

J: TRBJ1-5
size: NA
length: 13
V: TRBV19
D: NA
CDR3: CASSAQGYQPQHF
DNA: TGTGCCAGTAGTGCCCAGGGCTATCAGCCCCAGCATTTT

J: TRBJ2-1
size: NA
length: 14
V: TRBV19
D: TRBD2
CDR3: CASSTGLAVNEQFF
DNA: TGTGCCAGTAGTACCGGACTAGCGGTTAATGAGCAGTTCTTC

J: TRBJ2-5
size: once
length: 14
V: TRBV5-6
D: NA
CDR3: CASSLTHRIETQYF
DNA: TGTGCCAGCAGCCTGACACACCGTATTGAGACCCAGTACTTC

J: TRBJ2-7
size: few
length: 14
V: TRBV5-4
D: NA
CDR3: CASSFTRDIDEQYF
DNA: TGTGCCAGCAGCTTCACTAGAGATATCGACGAGCAGTACTTC

J: TRBJ1-1
size: NA
length: 16
V: TRBV4-3
D: NA
CDR3: CASSQDRQVMNTEAFF
DNA: TGCGCCAGCAGCCAAGACAGGCAGGTCATGAACACTGAAGCTTTCTTT

J: TRBJ1-1
size: NA
length: 16
V: TRBV12-5
D: TRBD1
CDR3: CASGLGGGQGKTEAFF
DNA: TGTGCTAGTGGTTTGGGGGGTGGACAGGGAAAGACTGAAGCTTTCTTT

J: TRBJ2-2
size: NA
length: 14
V: TRBV9
D: NA
CDR3: CASSTLQGTGELFF
DNA: TGTGCCAGCAGCACCCTACAGGGAACCGGGGAGCTGTTTTTT

J: TRBJ2-3
size: NA
length: 14
V: TRBV19
D: NA
CDR3: CASSMARGTDTQYF
DNA: TGTGCCAGTAGTATGGCGAGGGGCACAGATACGCAGTATTTT

J: TRBJ1-5
size: NA
length: 16
V: TRBV5-1
D: NA
CDR3: CASPNPGAYSNQPQHF
DNA: TGCGCCAGCCCTAATCCAGGGGCCTATAGCAATCAGCCCCAGCATTTT

J: TRBJ2-5
size: NA
length: 15
V: TRBV5-1
D: TRBD2
CDR3: CASSLGGGFQETQYF
DNA: TGCGCCAGCAGCTTGGGGGGGGGATTCCAAGAGACCCAGTACTTC

J: TRBJ1-2
size: NA
length: 13
V: TRBV27
D: TRBD1
CDR3: CASSRQGAEGYTF
DNA: TGTGCCAGCAGCCGACAGGGGGCCGAGGGCTACACCTTC

J: TRBJ2-5
size: NA
length: 15
V: TRBV27
D: NA
CDR3: CASARQVLEKETQYF
DNA: TGTGCCAGCGCCCGACAGGTCTTGGAAAAAGAGACCCAGTACTTC

J: TRBJ2-5
size: NA
length: 19
V: TRBV5-4
D: TRBD2
CDR3: CASSLGGGLAGGIEETQYF
DNA: TGTGCCAGCAGCTTGGGGGGAGGACTAGCGGGAGGAATTGAAGAGACCCAGTACTTC

J: TRBJ1-5
size: NA
length: 13
V: TRBV7-8
D: NA
CDR3: CASSLDRGQPQHF
DNA: TGTGCCAGCAGCTTAGATAGGGGTCAGCCCCAGCATTTT

J: TRBJ1-1
size: once
length: 14
V: TRBV6-5
D: TRBD1
CDR3: CASRKGQANTEAFF
DNA: TGTGCCAGCAGAAAGGGACAGGCGAACACTGAAGCTTTCTTT

J: TRBJ1-2
size: few
length: 13
V: TRBV18
D: NA
CDR3: CASSPSGLYGYTF
DNA: TGTGCCAGCTCACCCAGCGGTCTCTATGGCTACACCTTC

J: TRBJ2-1
size: NA
length: 16
V: TRBV28
D: NA
CDR3: CASSFRARGSYNEQFF
DNA: TGTGCCAGCAGTTTTAGGGCAAGGGGCTCCTACAATGAGCAGTTCTTC

J: TRBJ2-3
size: once
length: 14
V: TRBV6-5
D: NA
CDR3: CASSMGSSTDTQYF
DNA: TGTGCCAGCAGTATGGGGAGTAGCACAGATACGCAGTATTTT

J: TRBJ2-5
size: NA
length: 14
V: TRBV5-4
D: NA
CDR3: CASSFLTSSETQYF
DNA: TGTGCCAGCAGCTTTCTGACTAGTTCCGAGACCCAGTACTTC

J: TRBJ2-3
size: NA
length: 14
V: TRBV11-3
D: TRBD1
CDR3: CASSYSGGTDTQYF
DNA: TGTGCCAGCAGCTACTCAGGGGGAACAGATACGCAGTATTTT

J: TRBJ2-4
size: NA
length: 14
V: TRBV19
D: NA
CDR3: CASSRDLAKNIQYF
DNA: TGTGCCAGTAGTAGAGACCTAGCCAAAAACATTCAGTACTTC

J: TRBJ1-5
size: NA
length: 15
V: TRBV28
D: TRBD1
CDR3: CASSSQGILNQPQHF
DNA: TGTGCCAGCAGTTCACAGGGGATTCTCAATCAGCCCCAGCATTTT

J: TRBJ1-4
size: NA
length: 12
V: TRBV9
D: NA
CDR3: CASSVRGEKLFF
DNA: TGTGCCAGCAGCGTAAGAGGGGAAAAACTGTTTTTT

J: TRBJ2-7
size: few
length: 13
V: TRBV7-2
D: TRBD1
CDR3: CASSLDRVYEQYF
DNA: TGTGCCAGCAGCCTGGACAGGGTCTACGAGCAGTACTTC

J: TRBJ1-2
size: once
length: 15
V: TRBV28
D: TRBD1
CDR3: CASSLVHTGDYGYTF
DNA: TGTGCCAGCAGTTTAGTCCACACAGGGGACTATGGCTACACCTTC

J: TRBJ2-4
size: few
length: 17
V: TRBV5-1
D: TRBD1
CDR3: CASSLEGQGRLWGIQYF
DNA: TGCGCCAGCAGCTTGGAGGGACAGGGGCGGCTTTGGGGAATTCAGTACTTC

J: TRBJ2-7
size: NA
length: 15
V: TRBV5-6
D: NA
CDR3: CASSLYSPSSYEQYF
DNA: TGTGCCAGCAGCTTGTACAGCCCCAGCTCCTACGAGCAGTACTTC

J: TRBJ2-5
size: NA
length: 15
V: TRBV9
D: NA
CDR3: CASSGGGWGRETQYF
DNA: TGTGCCAGCAGCGGCGGGGGCTGGGGGAGGGAGACCCAGTACTTC

J: TRBJ2-3
size: few
length: 15
V: TRBV28
D: TRBD2
CDR3: CASRLAGEGTDTQYF
DNA: TGTGCCAGCAGGTTAGCGGGAGAAGGCACAGATACGCAGTATTTT

J: TRBJ2-7
size: NA
length: 16
V: TRBV7-2
D: TRBD1
CDR3: CASSLAGQIISYEQYF
DNA: TGTGCCAGCAGCTTAGCGGGACAGATAATCTCCTACGAGCAGTACTTC